The rows below give T cell receptor beta chains drawn from one sample of a study of T cell responses to AZD1222 COVID-19 vaccine. TCRdb's copy holds only in-frame clones and misses some; the assay was immunoSEQ multiplex PCR. The sample gives tens of thousands of clones, 88% of which show up once; 19% is in the top ten. Specimen: peripheral blood, collected on day 0 of AZD1222 vaccination. Receptor source: an adult in good health. Both conserved end residues are part of each CDR3. Fields, in order: J gene, V gene, D gene, CDR3 DNA, CDR3 protein. The D gene is left open where the match is weak.

TRBJ2-3 TRBV19 . TGTGCCAGTAGTATAGACCCGGTCACAGATACGCAGTATTTT CASSIDPVTDTQYF
TRBJ1-2 TRBV9 . TGTGCCAGCAGCGCCACAGGGCTGGGAGGCTACACCTTC CASSATGLGGYTF
TRBJ1-1 TRBV27 TRBD1 TGTGCCAGCAGTTTATCGGGACAGGGGGCGACTGAAGCTTTCTTT CASSLSGQGATEAFF
TRBJ2-7 TRBV6-2/TRBV6-3 TRBD2 TGTGCCAGCAGCCGCCAGCGGGGGGCCAACTACGAGCAGTACTTC CASSRQRGANYEQYF
TRBJ2-7 TRBV2 . TGTGCCAGCAGTCCGACAGTGAGCTCCTACGAGCAGTACTTC CASSPTVSSYEQYF
TRBJ1-1 TRBV11-1 . TGTGCCAGCAGCGGGGGACTTAACACTGAAGCTTTCTTT CASSGGLNTEAFF
TRBJ1-2 TRBV5-4 . TGTGCCAGCAGCTCGGATGGAGGGGGGGGTTTATTTGGCTACACCTTC CASSSDGGGGLFGYTF
TRBJ2-1 TRBV7-3 . TGTGCCAGCAGCTTGGGGGTAAACAATGAGCAGTTCTTC CASSLGVNNEQFF
TRBJ2-7 TRBV12-3/TRBV12-4 . TGTGCCAGCAGTTTTCTCTACGAGCAGTACTTC CASSFLYEQYF
TRBJ2-5 TRBV19 TRBD2 TGTGCCAGTAGTATTTTGGTGGGGGGGGAGACCCAGTACTTC CASSILVGGETQYF
TRBJ1-6 TRBV27 . TGTGCCAGCAGTTACCGACGGACTAATTCACCCCTCCACTTT CASSYRRTNSPLHF
TRBJ2-1 TRBV7-2 . TGTGCCAGCAGCTCCTTTGCCAATGAGCAGTTCTTC CASSSFANEQFF